The TCR beta chain under discussion was sequenced for a study of blood T cell repertoires in COVID-19. About the study: The samples span acute and convalescent COVID-19 from the United States, Italy and Spain.

Assay used: immunoSEQ multiplex PCR; TCRdb lists only in-frame clones, some missing. The table records approximately 500,000 clones, about 88% of them present only once. Sequenced material: peripheral blood. The clonotype comes from a man aged 18 to 29 with COVID-19, enrolled during active disease.

The CDR3 reads CASSYGSTEAFF. In DNA, the CDR3 is TGTGCCAGCAGCTATGGGAGCACTGAAGCTTTCTTT. The V call is TRBV5-5, the J call TRBJ1-1; unclear D gene. This CDR3 contains 12 residues. The germline gives CDR1 SGHKS, CDR2 YYEKEE (reference sequence). Trimming removed 3 bases at V and 4 bases at J, with 7 bases between.